Listed here are 21 T cell receptor beta chains from one sample, sequenced in a study of cytomegalovirus exposure and HLA in healthy donors. In the PCR, 60 Vbeta and 13 Jbeta primers were used. The method was immunoSEQ multiplex PCR; TCRdb's version includes in-frame clones alone and lacks a portion of them. The sample consists of approximately 100,000 clones, approximately 80% of them appearing once. The specimen was PBMCs. All receptors derive from a woman between 18 and 29 years old in good health and CMV-seropositive.

The rearrangement joins TRBV28 to TRBJ2-7; D may be TRBD1 (6 bases). This CDR3 has 14 residues. V lost 3 bases and J 9 bases, leaving 18 bases between the germline ends. Germline CDR1 is MDHEN and CDR2 is SYDVKM. The CDR3 spells CASSLGPTGVGQYF. CDR3 nucleotide sequence: TGTGCCAGCAGTTTGGGGCCGACAGGAGTGGGGCAGTACTTC.

The chain recombines TRBV6-5 with TRBJ1-1, with D hard to call. Germline V CDR1 and CDR2: MNHEY, SVGAGI. V lost 2 bases to trimming and J lost 9 bases, with 10 bases between them. This CDR3 has 12 residues. CDR3 amino acids: CASSYGSSQAFF. The CDR3 DNA reads as TGTGCCAGCAGTTACGGGAGTTCTCAAGCTTTCTTT.

The chain combines TRBV5-1 with TRBJ2-1, with D perhaps TRBD2 (6 bases). Per the germline V gene, CDR1 is SGHRS and CDR2 is YFSETQ. Trimming cost V 4 bases and J 0 bases, with 14 bases left between them. The CDR3 contains 16 residues. The CDR3 reads CASSHGTLSSYNEQFF. CDR3 nucleotide sequence: TGCGCCAGCAGCCACGGGACTCTTAGCTCCTACAATGAGCAGTTCTTC. Using reference TRBV5-1 and TRBJ2-1 for the parts outside the CDR3, the full variable domain is KAGVTQTPRYLIKTRGQQVTLSCSPISGHRSVSWYQQTPGQGLQFLFEYFSETQRNKGNFPGRFSGRQFSNSRSEMNVSTLELGDSALYLCASSHGTLSSYNEQFFGPGTRLTVL.

The chain combines TRBV6-5 with TRBJ1-1; D call uncertain. The CDR3 runs 14 residues. V was pared by 7 bases and J by 3 bases, with 15 bases between. Germline V gene data show CDR1 as MNHEY and CDR2 as SVGAGI. The CDR3 region is CASNHSPGDTEAFF. The CDR3 DNA follows: TGTGCCAGCAACCACTCCCCCGGGGACACTGAAGCTTTCTTT.

This clone was counted once. The chain uses TRBV27 and TRBJ2-1; a weak D match, TRBD2 (6 bases). CDR1 is MNHEY, CDR2 SMNVEV, per germline (reference sequence). With 3 bases removed from V and 0 bases from J, the gap between germline ends came to 15 bases. This CDR3 contains 17 residues. The CDR3 spells CASSLFSGRSSYNEQFF. Here the CDR3 DNA reads TGTGCCAGCAGTTTGTTTAGCGGAAGGAGCTCCTACAATGAGCAGTTCTTC.

This rearrangement joins TRBV4-1 to TRBJ2-5; TRBD2 aligns across 9 bases. Germline V gives CDR1 MGHRA, CDR2 YSYEKL. Trimming cost V 2 bases and J 5 bases; bases outside gene matches: 6. CDR3 length equals 15 residues. DNA for the CDR3: TGCGCCAGCAGCCAACTAGGGACTAGCTGGGAGACCCAGTACTTC. This gives the protein CASSQLGTSWETQYF.

The rearrangement joins TRBV19 to TRBJ1-2; D may be TRBD1 (5 bases). The CDR3 runs to 14 residues. Between the trimmed V and J ends, which lost 4 bases and 5 bases, there was a span of 14 bases. Per germline, CDR1 LNHDA and CDR2 SQIVND (reference sequence). The chain's CDR3 is CASSTTAGLYGYTF. DNA of the CDR3: TGTGCCAGTAGTACGACGGCAGGGCTGTATGGCTACACCTTC. The complete variable domain, with remaining parts taken from reference TRBV19 and TRBJ1-2, reads DGGITQSPKYLFRKEGQNVTLSCEQNLNHDAMYWYRQDPGQGLRLIYYSQIVNDFQKGDIAEGYSVSREKKESFPLTVTSAQKNPTAFYLCASSTTAGLYGYTFGSGTRLTVV.

The chain employs TRBV7-6 and TRBJ2-3; TRBD2 might be the D (6 bases). Germline V gives CDR1 SGHVS, CDR2 FNYEAQ. This CDR3 has 14 amino acids. Trimming cost V 5 bases and J 3 bases, with 12 bases left between them. In nucleotides, the CDR3 is TGTGCCAGCAGCGACTGGGGGGAGACAGATACGCAGTATTTT. This translates into CASSDWGETDTQYF.

This clone has just one count. The chain recombines TRBV19 with TRBJ2-2; no reliable D call. CDR3 length: 14 residues. Germline values: CDR1 LNHDA, CDR2 SQIVND (reference sequence). The ends were cut back, 5 bases at V and 1 base at J, with 8 bases in the middle. CDR3: CASSSGWNTGELFF. The CDR3 DNA follows: TGTGCCAGTAGTTCCGGGTGGAACACCGGGGAGCTGTTTTTT.

This clone was observed once. The genes are TRBV2 and TRBJ2-1; TRBD2 is a possible D gene (5 bases). V lost 0 bases and J 9 bases, leaving 9 bases between the germline ends. This CDR3 region has 13 residues. The germline CDR1 and CDR2 sequences are SNHLY and FYNNEI. The CDR3 coding sequence is TGTGCCAGCAGTGAAGCGCGGGTCAGTGAGCAGTTCTTC. It encodes CASSEARVSEQFF.

The chain carries TRBV5-1 and TRBJ1-1; D remains unclear. The CDR3 spans 13 residues. V shed 4 bases and J shed 6 bases, with 13 bases lying between them. CDR1 and CDR2 (germline): SGHRS, YFSETQ. CDR3 sequence reads: CASSQQAGAEAFF. CDR3 DNA: TGCGCCAGCAGCCAGCAGGCTGGCGCTGAAGCTTTCTTT.

The J gene is TRBJ2-1, the V gene TRBV5-6; 7 nucleotides line up with TRBD1. This CDR3 has 13 residues. V lost 6 bases and J lost 9; bases outside the gene matches: 9. Germline values: CDR1 SGHDT, CDR2 YYEEEE. CDR3 nucleotides: TGTGCCAGCACCTCAGGGGGAGCGGTTGAGCAGTTCTTC. This codes for CASTSGGAVEQFF.

The chain combines TRBV2 with TRBJ2-7, with 10 bases fitting TRBD1. Losses at the gene ends were 10 bases for V and 6 bases for J; bases not matched to a gene: 6. The CDR3 extends over 12 amino acids. CDR1 is SNHLY and CDR2 is FYNNEI in the germline V gene. The CDR3 DNA sequence: TGTGCCACCGGGACAGGGGTCGGCGAGCAGTACTTC. This gives the protein CATGTGVGEQYF.

There are a few counts of this clone. The DNA of the CDR3 is TGCGCCAGCAGCCCGGGACAGGGAAAAGAGACCCAGTACTTC. It specifies CASSPGQGKETQYF. The rearrangement uses TRBV5-1 and TRBJ2-5; 9 bases agree with TRBD1. The length of the CDR3 is 14 residues. Germline loops: CDR1 SGHRS, CDR2 YFSETQ. J lost 3 bases, V lost 4 bases, and 4 bases had no gene match.

V usage is TRBV28 and J usage is TRBJ1-6, with a tentative D call TRBD1 (5 bases). The CDR3 has 14 residues. The V end lost 3 bases, the J end lost 5 bases, and 8 bases lay between the germline ends. CDR1 MDHEN and CDR2 SYDVKM come from the germline V gene. As DNA, the CDR3 is TGTGCCAGCAGTTTGTCGGGGGATAATTCACCCCTCCACTTT. Translated: CASSLSGDNSPLHF.

This clone was seen just once. For the CDR3, the DNA is TGTGCCAGAAGCTTCCGGGACAGGGTCAATTCACCCCTCCACTTT. Amino acids: CARSFRDRVNSPLHF. This chain joins TRBV5-3 and TRBJ1-6; 9 nucleotides align to TRBD1. TRBV5-3 is recorded as an ORF, its role being uncertain. The ends lost 2 bases at V and 7 bases at J; junction bases unmatched: 4. The CDR3 covers 15 residues.

The table lists this clone with a count of one. The chain carries TRBV13 and TRBJ2-1; 9 bases fit TRBD2. Germline CDR1 reads PRHDT; CDR2 reads FYEKMQ (reference sequence). This CDR3 is built from 16 residues. J lost 7 bases, V lost 5 bases, and 12 bases had no gene match. This CDR3 is CASSPSGREGRNEQFF. DNA for the CDR3: TGTGCCAGCAGCCCCAGTGGGCGGGAGGGCCGGAATGAGCAGTTCTTC.

The chain combines TRBV6-1 with TRBJ1-1; no definite D call. Germline V gene sequence: CDR1 MNHNS, CDR2 SASEGT. V was pared by 6 bases and J by 5 bases, with 7 bases between. This CDR3 contains 11 residues. The CDR3 DNA follows: TGTGCCAGCAGGGGCCGGACTGAAGCTTTCTTT. It specifies CASRGRTEAFF.

J is TRBJ2-1 and V is TRBV9; maybe TRBD2 (7 bases). Germline V gives CDR1 SGDLS, CDR2 YYNGEE. The CDR3 has 17 amino acids. V lost 0 bases and J lost 3, with 16 bases in between. CDR3 loop: CASSVEGGGDNYNEQFF. CDR3 sequence (DNA): TGTGCCAGCAGCGTAGAGGGGGGGGGTGACAACTACAATGAGCAGTTCTTC.

The V gene is TRBV7-2, the J gene TRBJ2-1, with TRBD2 matching 11 bases. V lost 6 bases and J lost 0; bases outside the gene matches: 13. This CDR3 contains 19 residues. In germline, CDR1 is SGHTA, CDR2 FQGNSA. CDR3 DNA sequence: TGTGCCAGCAGGCAAGGGACTAGCGGCAAAAAGAGCTCCTACAATGAGCAGTTCTTC. It yields the protein CASRQGTSGKKSSYNEQFF.

The CDR3 here is CASSPIREKRGGDTQYF. The DNA for the CDR3 is TGTGCCAGCTCACCAATTAGGGAAAAGAGAGGAGGAGATACGCAGTATTTT. The rearrangement links TRBV18 to TRBJ2-3; D possibly corresponds to TRBD2 (5 bases). The germline V gene has CDR1 KGHSH and CDR2 LQKENI. V lost 2 bases to trimming and J lost 5 bases, with 20 bases between them. The CDR3 loop spans 17 amino acids.